Sequencing of this T cell receptor (beta chain) was carried out in a study of radiotherapy plus CTLA-4 blockade in lung cancer. This table comes from immunoSEQ multiplex PCR, and its TCRdb copy is limited to in-frame clones, with some not included. The top ten clones hold 40% of a sample with fewer than 75,000 clones, around 87% of them seen once. This specimen consisted of peripheral blood, obtained from a patient treated with radiotherapy plus ipilimumab. This TCR was recovered from a human donor with non-small cell lung cancer that progressed on radiotherapy plus ipilimumab.

The DNA of the CDR3 is TGTGCCAGCAGTTACGGAGATAATGGCTACACCTTC. It codes for CASSYGDNGYTF. The chain links TRBV6-5 to TRBJ1-2; D is undetermined. Germline values: CDR1 MNHEY, CDR2 SVGAGI. This CDR3 is built from 12 residues. V was shortened by 2 bases and J by 6 bases, with 7 bases between the two germline ends.